The entry below describes one T cell receptor (beta chain). This entry belongs to a study of long-term antiretroviral therapy in people with HIV. With survey level as its setting, the immunoSEQ assay was v3.0. Assay used: immunoSEQ multiplex PCR; TCRdb lists only in-frame clones, some missing. Of just over 20,000 clones listed, approximately 82% are singletons. V was cut by 4 bases and J by 7 bases, with 10 bases left in between. Germline loops: CDR1 MNHEY, CDR2 SMNVEV (reference sequence). CDR3 length: 12 amino acids. The sequencing here drew on unsorted PBMCs, taken 0.5 years after starting antiretroviral therapy. The receptor was derived from a man aged 18 to 29 with HIV. The rearrangement uses TRBV27 and TRBJ1-1; D is undetermined. As DNA, the CDR3 is TGTGCCAGCAGTTCAAAGTCACTTGAAGCTTTCTTT. It yields the protein CASSSKSLEAFF.